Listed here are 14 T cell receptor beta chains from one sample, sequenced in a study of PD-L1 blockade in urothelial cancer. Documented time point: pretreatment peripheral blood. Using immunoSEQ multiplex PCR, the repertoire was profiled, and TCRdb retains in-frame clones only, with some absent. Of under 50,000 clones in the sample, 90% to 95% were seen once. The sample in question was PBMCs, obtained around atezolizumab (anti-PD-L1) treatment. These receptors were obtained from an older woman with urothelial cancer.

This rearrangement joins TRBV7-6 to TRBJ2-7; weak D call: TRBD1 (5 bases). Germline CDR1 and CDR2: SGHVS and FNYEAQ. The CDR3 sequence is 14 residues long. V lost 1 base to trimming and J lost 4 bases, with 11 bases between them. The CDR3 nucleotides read TGTGCCAGCAGCTTAGTAGGGGTTGGTTACGAGCAGTACTTC. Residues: CASSLVGVGYEQYF.

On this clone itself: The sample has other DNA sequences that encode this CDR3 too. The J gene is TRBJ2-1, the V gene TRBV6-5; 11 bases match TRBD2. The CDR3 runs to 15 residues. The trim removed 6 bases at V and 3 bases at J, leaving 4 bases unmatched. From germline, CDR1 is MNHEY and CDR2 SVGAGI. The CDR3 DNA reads TGTGCCAGCAGCTTAGCGGGAGGGCTCTACAATGAGCAGTTCTTC. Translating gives CASSLAGGLYNEQFF.

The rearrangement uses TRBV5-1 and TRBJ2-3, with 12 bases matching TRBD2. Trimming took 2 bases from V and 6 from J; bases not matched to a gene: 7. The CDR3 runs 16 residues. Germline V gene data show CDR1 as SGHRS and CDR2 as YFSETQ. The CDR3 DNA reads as TGCGCCAGCAGCTTAACTAGCGGGAGGAGGGCCGATACGCAGTATTTT. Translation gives CASSLTSGRRADTQYF.

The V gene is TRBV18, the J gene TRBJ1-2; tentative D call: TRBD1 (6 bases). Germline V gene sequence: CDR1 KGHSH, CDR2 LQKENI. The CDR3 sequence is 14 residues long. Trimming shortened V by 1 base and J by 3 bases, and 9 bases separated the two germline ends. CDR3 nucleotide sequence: TGTGCCAGCTCACCACAGGGGGTAGACTATGGCTACACCTTC. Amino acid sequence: CASSPQGVDYGYTF.

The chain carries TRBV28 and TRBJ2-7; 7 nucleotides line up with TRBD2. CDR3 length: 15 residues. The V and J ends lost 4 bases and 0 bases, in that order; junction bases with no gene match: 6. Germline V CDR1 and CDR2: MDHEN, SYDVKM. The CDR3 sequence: CASSSSGLGSYEQYF. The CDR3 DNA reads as TGTGCCAGCAGTTCTAGCGGCCTAGGCTCCTACGAGCAGTACTTC.

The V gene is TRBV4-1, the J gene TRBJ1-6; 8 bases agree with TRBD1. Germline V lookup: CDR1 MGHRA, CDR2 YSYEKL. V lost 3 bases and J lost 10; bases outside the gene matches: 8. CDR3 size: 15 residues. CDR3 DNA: TGCGCCAGCAGCCACCTACAGGGGGGAAACTCACCCCTCCACTTT. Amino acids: CASSHLQGGNSPLHF.

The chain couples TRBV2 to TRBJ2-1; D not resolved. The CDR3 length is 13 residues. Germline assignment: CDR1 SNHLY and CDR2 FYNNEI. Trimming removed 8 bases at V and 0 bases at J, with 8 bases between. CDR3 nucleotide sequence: TGTGCCAGCCGGGTGCGCTCCTACAATGAGCAGTTCTTC. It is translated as CASRVRSYNEQFF. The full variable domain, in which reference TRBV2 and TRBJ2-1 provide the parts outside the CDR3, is EPEVTQTPSHQVTQMGQEVILRCVPISNHLYFYWYRQILGQKVEFLVSFYNNEISEKSEIFDDQFSVERPDGSNFTLKIRSTKLEDSAMYFCASRVRSYNEQFFGPGTRLTVL.

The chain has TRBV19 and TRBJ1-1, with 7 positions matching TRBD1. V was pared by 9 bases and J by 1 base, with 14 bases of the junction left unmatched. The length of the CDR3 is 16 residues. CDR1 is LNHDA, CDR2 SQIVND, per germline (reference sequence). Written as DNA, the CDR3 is TGTGCCAGCTCCCAGGTCTGGGCAGGGGGGAACACTGAAGCTTTCTTT. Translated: CASSQVWAGGNTEAFF. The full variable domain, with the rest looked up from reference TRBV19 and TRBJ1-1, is DGGITQSPKYLFRKEGQNVTLSCEQNLNHDAMYWYRQDPGQGLRLIYYSQIVNDFQKGDIAEGYSVSREKKESFPLTVTSAQKNPTAFYLCASSQVWAGGNTEAFFGQGTRLTVV.

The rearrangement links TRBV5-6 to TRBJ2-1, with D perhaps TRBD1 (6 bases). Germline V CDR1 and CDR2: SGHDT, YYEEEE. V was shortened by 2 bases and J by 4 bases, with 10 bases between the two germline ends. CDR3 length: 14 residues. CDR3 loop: CASSLPTGYNEQFF. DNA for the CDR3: TGTGCCAGCAGCTTACCCACAGGGTACAATGAGCAGTTCTTC. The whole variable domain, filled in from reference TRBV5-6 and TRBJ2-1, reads DAGVTQSPTHLIKTRGQQVTLRCSPKSGHDTVSWYQQALGQGPQFIFQYYEEEERQRGNFPDRFSGHQFPNYSSELNVNALLLGDSALYLCASSLPTGYNEQFFGPGTRLTVL.

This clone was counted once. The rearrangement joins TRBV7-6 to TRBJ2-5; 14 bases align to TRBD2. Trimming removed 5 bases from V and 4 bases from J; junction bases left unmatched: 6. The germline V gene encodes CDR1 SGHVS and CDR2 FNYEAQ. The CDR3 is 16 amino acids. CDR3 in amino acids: CASSPGTSGSPETQYF. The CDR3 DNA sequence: TGTGCCAGCAGCCCTGGGACTAGCGGGAGCCCAGAGACCCAGTACTTC. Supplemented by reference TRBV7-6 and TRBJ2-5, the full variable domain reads GAGVSQSPRYKVTKRGQDVALRCDPISGHVSLYWYRQALGQGPEFLTYFNYEAQQDKSGLPNDRFSAERPEGSISTLTIQRTEQRDSAMYRCASSPGTSGSPETQYFGPGTRLLVL.

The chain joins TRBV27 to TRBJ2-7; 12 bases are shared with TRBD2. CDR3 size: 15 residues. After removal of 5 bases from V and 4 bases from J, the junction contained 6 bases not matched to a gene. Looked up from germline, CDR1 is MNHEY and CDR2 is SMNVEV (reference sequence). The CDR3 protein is CASSLRLAGVYEQYF. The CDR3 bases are TGTGCCAGCAGTCTTCGACTAGCGGGAGTTTACGAGCAGTACTTC.

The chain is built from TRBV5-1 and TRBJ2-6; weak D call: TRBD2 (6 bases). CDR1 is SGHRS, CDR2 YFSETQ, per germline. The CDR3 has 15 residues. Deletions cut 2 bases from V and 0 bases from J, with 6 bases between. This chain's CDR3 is CASSFGGSGANVLTF. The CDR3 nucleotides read TGCGCCAGCAGCTTCGGGGGCTCTGGGGCCAACGTCCTGACTTTC.

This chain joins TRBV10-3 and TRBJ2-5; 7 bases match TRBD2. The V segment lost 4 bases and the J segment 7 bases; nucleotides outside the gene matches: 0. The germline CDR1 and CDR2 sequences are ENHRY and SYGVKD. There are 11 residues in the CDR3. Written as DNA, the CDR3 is TGTGCCATCAGTGGGGAGGGGACCCAGTACTTC. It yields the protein CAISGEGTQYF.

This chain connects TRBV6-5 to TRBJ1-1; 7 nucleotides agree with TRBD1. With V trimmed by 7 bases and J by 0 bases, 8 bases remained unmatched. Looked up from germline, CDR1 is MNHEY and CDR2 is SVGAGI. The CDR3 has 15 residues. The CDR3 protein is CASNRQGGMNTEAFF. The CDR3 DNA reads TGTGCCAGCAATAGACAGGGTGGGATGAACACTGAAGCTTTCTTT.